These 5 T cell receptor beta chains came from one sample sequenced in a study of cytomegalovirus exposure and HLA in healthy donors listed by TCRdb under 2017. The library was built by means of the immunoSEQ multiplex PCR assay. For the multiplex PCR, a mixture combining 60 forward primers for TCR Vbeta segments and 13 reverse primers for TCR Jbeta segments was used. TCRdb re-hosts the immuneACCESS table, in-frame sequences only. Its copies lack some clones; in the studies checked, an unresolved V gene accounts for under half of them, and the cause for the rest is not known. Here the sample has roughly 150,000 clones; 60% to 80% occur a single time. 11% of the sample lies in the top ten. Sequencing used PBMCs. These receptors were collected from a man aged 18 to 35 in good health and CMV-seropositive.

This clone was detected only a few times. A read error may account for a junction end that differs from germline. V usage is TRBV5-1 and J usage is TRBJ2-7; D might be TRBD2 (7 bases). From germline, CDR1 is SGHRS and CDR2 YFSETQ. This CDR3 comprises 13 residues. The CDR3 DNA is TGCGCCAGCAGCCCGGAGGGGGGGCAGGCCCTCAACTTC. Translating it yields CASSPEGGQALNF.

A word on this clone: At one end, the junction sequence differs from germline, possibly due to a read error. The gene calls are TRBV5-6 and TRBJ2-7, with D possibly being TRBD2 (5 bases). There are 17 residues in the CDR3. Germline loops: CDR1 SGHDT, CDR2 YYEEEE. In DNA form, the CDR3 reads TGTGCCAGCCGCTTGACGGTAGGGTCAGCGGAATCCTACGAGCAGTACTTC. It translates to CASRLTVGSAESYEQYF.

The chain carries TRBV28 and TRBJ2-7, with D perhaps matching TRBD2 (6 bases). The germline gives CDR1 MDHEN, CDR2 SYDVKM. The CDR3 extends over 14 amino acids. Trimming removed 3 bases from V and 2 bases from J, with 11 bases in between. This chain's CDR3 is CASSFFGRPYEQYF. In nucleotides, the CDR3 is TGTGCCAGCAGTTTTTTTGGGAGGCCCTACGAGCAGTACTTC.

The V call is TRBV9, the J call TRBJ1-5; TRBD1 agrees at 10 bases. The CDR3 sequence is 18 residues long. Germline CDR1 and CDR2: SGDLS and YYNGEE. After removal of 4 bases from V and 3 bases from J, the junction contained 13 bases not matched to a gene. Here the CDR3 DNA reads TGTGCCAGCAGCATCCAGGGGGGACAGGGGTTGTACAATCAGCCCCAGCATTTT. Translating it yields CASSIQGGQGLYNQPQHF.

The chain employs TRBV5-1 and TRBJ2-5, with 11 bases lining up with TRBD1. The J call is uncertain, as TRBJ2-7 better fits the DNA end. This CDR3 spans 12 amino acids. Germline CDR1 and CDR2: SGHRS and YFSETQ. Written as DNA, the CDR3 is TGCGCCAGCGGTGGGACAGGGGGCGAGCAGTACTTC. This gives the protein CASGGTGGEQYF.